The source of this TCR beta chain is a study of blood T cell repertoires in COVID-19. Assay: immunoSEQ multiplex PCR; the TCRdb copy retains only in-frame clones and omits some. The data show 110,000 or so clones, 80% to 90% seen once. The CDR3 is made up of 15 amino acids. V lost 0 bases to trimming and J lost 8 bases; unmatched junction nucleotides: 9. From germline, CDR1 is SQVTM and CDR2 ANQGSEA. The chain is built from TRBV29-1 and TRBJ1-2; 10 positions agree with TRBD1. Sequences were obtained from peripheral blood. This TCR was sampled from a man in his sixties or seventies who had recovered from COVID-19. The CDR3 region has the DNA TGCAGCGTTGAAGACCGCCCGACAGGGGGCGACGGCTACACCTTC. Its translation: CSVEDRPTGGDGYTF.